The T cell receptor (beta chain) under discussion was sequenced for a study of Ad26.COV2.S vaccination and SARS-CoV-2 variants. Measured with immunoSEQ multiplex PCR; TCRdb has only the in-frame clones, and not every one. Altogether approximately 340,000 clones are present, roughly nine tenths being singletons, with the ten largest covering around 4.2%. Study outcomes and limitations: From the TCR breadth and depth analyses, total T cell responses may have been underestimated.

There are a few counts of this clone. Antigen specificity is unknown. There are 13 residues in the CDR3. Germline-derived CDR1 and CDR2 are MGHDK and SYGVNS. The V end was cut by 8 bases, the J end by 3 bases, with 13 bases between. The sequence was obtained from a human donor who had recovered from COVID-19. Sequences were derived from peripheral blood, sampled after recovery from COVID-19. The chain is built from TRBV25-1 and TRBJ1-2, with D possibly being TRBD1 (5 bases). The chain's CDR3 is CASSTGDHYGYTF. CDR3 DNA sequence: TGTGCCAGCTCCACCGGGGACCACTATGGCTACACCTTC.